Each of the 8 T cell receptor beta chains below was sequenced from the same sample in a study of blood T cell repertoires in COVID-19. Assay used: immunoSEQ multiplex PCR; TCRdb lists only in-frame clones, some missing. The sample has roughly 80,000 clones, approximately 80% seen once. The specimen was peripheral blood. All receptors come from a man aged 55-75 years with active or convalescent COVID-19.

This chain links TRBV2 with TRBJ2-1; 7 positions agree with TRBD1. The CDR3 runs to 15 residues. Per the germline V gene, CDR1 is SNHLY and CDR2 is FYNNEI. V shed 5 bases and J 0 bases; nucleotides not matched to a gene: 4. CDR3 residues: CASSQNRGSYNEQFF. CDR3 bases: TGTGCCAGCAGTCAGAACAGGGGCTCCTACAATGAGCAGTTCTTC.

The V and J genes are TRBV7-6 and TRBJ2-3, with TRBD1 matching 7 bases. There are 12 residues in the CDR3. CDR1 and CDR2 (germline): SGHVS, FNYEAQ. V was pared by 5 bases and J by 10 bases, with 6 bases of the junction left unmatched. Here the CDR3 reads CASSPVTGSQYF. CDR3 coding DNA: TGTGCCAGCAGCCCCGTGACAGGGTCGCAGTATTTT. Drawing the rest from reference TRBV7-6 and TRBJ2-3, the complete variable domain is GAGVSQSPRYKVTKRGQDVALRCDPISGHVSLYWYRQALGQGPEFLTYFNYEAQQDKSGLPNDRFSAERPEGSISTLTIQRTEQRDSAMYRCASSPVTGSQYFGPGTRLTVL.

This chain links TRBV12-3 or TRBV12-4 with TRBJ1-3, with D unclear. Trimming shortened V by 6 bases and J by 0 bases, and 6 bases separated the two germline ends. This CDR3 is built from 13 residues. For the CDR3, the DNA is TGTGCCAGCAGGCGGTTCTCTGGAAACACCATATATTTT. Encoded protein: CASRRFSGNTIYF.

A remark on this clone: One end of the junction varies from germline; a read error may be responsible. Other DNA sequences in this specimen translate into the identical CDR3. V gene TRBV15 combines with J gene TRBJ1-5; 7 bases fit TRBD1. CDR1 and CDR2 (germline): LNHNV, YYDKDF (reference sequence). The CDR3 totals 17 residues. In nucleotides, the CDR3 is TGCGCCACCAGCAGAGCTGACAGGGTAGTCGCCAATCAGCCCCAGCATTTT. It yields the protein CATSRADRVVANQPQHF.

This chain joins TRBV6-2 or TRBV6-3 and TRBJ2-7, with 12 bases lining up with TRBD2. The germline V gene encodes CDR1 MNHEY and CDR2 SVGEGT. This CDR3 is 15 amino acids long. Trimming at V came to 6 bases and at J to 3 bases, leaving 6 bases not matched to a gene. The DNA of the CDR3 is TGTGCCAGCAGCCATCTAGCGGGGGGGATCTACGAGCAGTACTTC. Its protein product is CASSHLAGGIYEQYF.

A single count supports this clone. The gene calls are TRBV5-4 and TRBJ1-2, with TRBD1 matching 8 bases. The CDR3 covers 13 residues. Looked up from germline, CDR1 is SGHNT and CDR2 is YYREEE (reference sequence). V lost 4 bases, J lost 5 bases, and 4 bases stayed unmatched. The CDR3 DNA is TGTGCCAGCAGCGCAGGACAGGGATATGGCTACACCTTC. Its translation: CASSAGQGYGYTF.

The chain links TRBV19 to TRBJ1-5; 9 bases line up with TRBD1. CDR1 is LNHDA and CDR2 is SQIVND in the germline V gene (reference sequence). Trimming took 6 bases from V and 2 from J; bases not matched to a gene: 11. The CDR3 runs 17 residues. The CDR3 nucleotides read TGTGCCAGTAGCCGTGGGGCCAGGACAGGGGGCAATCAGCCCCAGCATTTT. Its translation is CASSRGARTGGNQPQHF. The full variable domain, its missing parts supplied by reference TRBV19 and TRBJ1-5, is DGGITQSPKYLFRKEGQNVTLSCEQNLNHDAMYWYRQDPGQGLRLIYYSQIVNDFQKGDIAEGYSVSREKKESFPLTVTSAQKNPTAFYLCASSRGARTGGNQPQHFGDGTRLSIL.

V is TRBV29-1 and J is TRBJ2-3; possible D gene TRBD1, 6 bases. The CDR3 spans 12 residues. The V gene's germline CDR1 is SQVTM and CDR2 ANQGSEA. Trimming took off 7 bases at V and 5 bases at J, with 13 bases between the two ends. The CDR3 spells CSGDRDKDTQYF. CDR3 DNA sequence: TGCAGCGGAGACCGGGACAAAGATACGCAGTATTTT.